The entry that follows covers one T cell receptor beta chain sequence. Its antigen has not been determined. Base quality data are lacking; no much larger clone is found one base away. TCR CDR3 regions were amplified from genomic DNA by multiplex PCR using the deep immunoSEQ assay. For each cell subset, the extracted genomic DNA was distributed evenly across all wells of several immunoSEQ 96-well plates, and each plate served as one replicate. For sorted subsets, 200 ng of genomic DNA, equivalent to 30,000 or so T cell genomes, went into each replicate PCR. The purified libraries were quantified using a Qubit 3.0 fluorometer, sized with a Bioanalyzer 2100, and then quantified again using the KAPA Library Quantification kit. Each immunoSEQ 96-well plate was sequenced on its own single-read 150-cycle Illumina NextSeq 550 flow cell. As for the original processing: Because only junctional sequences without quality scores were contained in the immunoSEQ output, filtering matching that applied to full-length reads could not be performed. Sequences were annotated with PyIR, a Python wrapper for IgBLAST v1.9, and V/J genes and CDR3 were assigned using IMGT germline references. Reads were filtered out if the reads had weak V/J assignments (E-value above 1e-6), no CDR3, stop codons, out-of-frame junctions, or ambiguous translated residues. V3J clonotypes were defined as sequences sharing an identical inferred V gene, J gene, and CDR3 amino acid sequence. Percentage overlap between repertoires was calculated by dividing the number of shared unique clonotypes by the size of the smaller repertoire. RTK rarefaction, the Chao1 estimator, and Recon v2.1 estimates of unobserved clonotypes were used to assess repertoire richness. Generation probabilities were computed with OLGA for all TCRbeta clonotypes obtained by the gDNA method from several donors. This immuneACCESS table, as held by TCRdb, lists in-frame sequences with V and J called but not all clones. Of the missing ones, under half trace to an unresolved V gene in checked studies; the others have no known cause. The V and J calls and clone size come from that table; D and trimming were worked out from the DNA. In all, the sample holds fewer than 2.5 million clones, and 93% of those were seen once. Roughly 0.39% of the sample rests with the top ten.

This record comes from a study of shared clonotypes between healthy human individuals (dated by TCRdb to 2018 to 2020). About the full investigation: Three men and a couple of women, aged 18 to 49 years, made up the cohort. For each donor, CD4 naive and CD4 memory were each run on three plates, CD8 naive on two plates, and CD8 memory on one plate. Blood TCR repertoires of five healthy adults were deeply sequenced to estimate repertoire size and the extent of clonotype sharing between individuals. To increase sequencing depth and limit assay-specific biases, TCR repertoire library preparation and sequencing were carried out by different laboratories using diverse techniques. Between about 0.94 and 8.9 billion PBMCs per donor were obtained by leukapheresis. Points the paper makes about the study in general: Pairwise subsampling led to the expectation that sequencing depth would affect the degree of clonotype sharing among donors. Compared with non-shared clonotypes, the clonotypes found in all four sorted-subset donors had higher generation probabilities. Naive subsets generally had larger estimated clonotype richness than memory subsets did. Incomplete sequencing was indicated by rarefaction of sorted-subset datasets, despite the large sequencing depth. Only blood was sampled, and tissue TCR repertoires likely differ from those in blood. The small number of donors limited the genetic and exposure-history diversity represented. When four donors were compared, the shared fraction of clonotypes was about 5% for naive CD4, around 3.5% for naive CD8, about 2.4% for memory CD4, and under 0.5% for memory CD8.

The donors were healthy, HIV-negative adults with no recently reported acute infections or vaccinations. Every donor was a Caucasian adult residing in Nashville, Tennessee, USA. CD4+ T cells were enriched by magnetic negative selection; naive cells were then positively selected on CD45RA, and the negative fraction formed the memory subset. Blood was obtained by leukapheresis, after which PBMCs were separated by Ficoll-Histopaque density gradient centrifugation and cryopreserved in liquid nitrogen vapor phase. Analytical flow cytometry was used to check the purity and quantity of each magnetically sorted T cell population. From each sorted fraction, genomic DNA was isolated and quantified by UV absorbance on a Nanodrop 2000c. V is reduced by 3 bases and J by 2 bases, leaving a spacing of 8 bases between them. The CDR3, from cysteine to phenylalanine, totals 14 residues. Of all the DNA, just the CDR3 is kept, 42 bases in frame from base 1. Via the germline V gene, CDR1 is MDHEN and CDR2 SYDVKM.

The specimen was naive CD4+ T cells from PBMCs. Explained via the paper, the cell subset or site label denotes: CD45RA+ positively selected. The chain links TRBV28 with TRBJ2-1; the D gene identity is not certain. The sequence was obtained from a man younger than 35 in good health. Some clones in this sample may be carry-over from other donors' samples. The DNA is as follows: TGTGCCAGCAGTTTGTCGAGGACCTACAATGAGCAGTTCTTC. This encodes CASSLSRTYNEQFF.